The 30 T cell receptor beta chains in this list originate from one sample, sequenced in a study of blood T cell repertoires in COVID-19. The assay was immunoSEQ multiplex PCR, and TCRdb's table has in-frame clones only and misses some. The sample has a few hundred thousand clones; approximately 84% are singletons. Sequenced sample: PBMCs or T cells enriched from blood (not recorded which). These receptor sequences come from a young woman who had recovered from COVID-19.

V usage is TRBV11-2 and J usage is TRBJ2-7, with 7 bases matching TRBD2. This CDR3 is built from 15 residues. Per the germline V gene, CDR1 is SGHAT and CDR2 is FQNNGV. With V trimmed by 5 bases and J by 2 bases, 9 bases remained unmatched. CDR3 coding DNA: TGTGCCAGCAGCGAGGGGCGGGGGTCCCCCTACGAGCAGTACTTC. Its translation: CASSEGRGSPYEQYF.

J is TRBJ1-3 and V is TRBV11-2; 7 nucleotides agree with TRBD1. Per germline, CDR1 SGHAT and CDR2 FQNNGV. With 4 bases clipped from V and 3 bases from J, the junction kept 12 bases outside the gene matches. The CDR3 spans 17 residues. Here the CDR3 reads CASSSNQGGWGGNTIYF. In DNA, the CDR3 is TGTGCCAGCAGCTCAAATCAAGGGGGCTGGGGTGGAAACACCATATATTTT.

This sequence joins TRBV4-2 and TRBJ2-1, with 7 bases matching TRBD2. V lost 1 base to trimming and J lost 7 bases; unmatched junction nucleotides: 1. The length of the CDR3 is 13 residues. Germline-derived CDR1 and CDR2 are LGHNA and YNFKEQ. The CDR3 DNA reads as TGTGCCAGCAGCCAAGGGACTAGGAATGAGCAGTTCTTC. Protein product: CASSQGTRNEQFF.

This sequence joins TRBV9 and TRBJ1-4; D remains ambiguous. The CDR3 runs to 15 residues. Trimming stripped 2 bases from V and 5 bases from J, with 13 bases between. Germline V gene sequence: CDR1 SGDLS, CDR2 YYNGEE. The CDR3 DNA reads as TGTGCCAGCAGCGTTAGAGGTGGAACGAATGAAAAACTGTTTTTT. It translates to CASSVRGGTNEKLFF.

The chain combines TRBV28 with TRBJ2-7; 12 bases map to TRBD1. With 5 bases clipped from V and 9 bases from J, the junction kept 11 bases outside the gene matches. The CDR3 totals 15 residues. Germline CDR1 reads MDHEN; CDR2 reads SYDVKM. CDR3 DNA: TGTGCCAGCAGTATGGCGGGACAGGGGGCGCCCTCGCAGTACTTC. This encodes CASSMAGQGAPSQYF.

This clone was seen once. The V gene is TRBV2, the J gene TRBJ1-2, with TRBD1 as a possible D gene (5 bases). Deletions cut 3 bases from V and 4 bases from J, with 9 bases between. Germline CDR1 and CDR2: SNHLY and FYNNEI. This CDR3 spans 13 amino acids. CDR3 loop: CASSDDSTYGYTF. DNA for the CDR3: TGTGCCAGCAGTGATGACAGTACCTATGGCTACACCTTC.

CDR3 sequence reads: CASSTGQTTGELFF. The CDR3 DNA reads TGTGCCAGCAGCACGGGACAGACAACCGGGGAGCTGTTTTTT. V is TRBV7-6 and J is TRBJ2-2, with 7 positions matching TRBD1. The CDR3 contains 14 residues. Per germline, CDR1 SGHVS and CDR2 FNYEAQ. V shed 5 bases and J 5 bases; nucleotides not matched to a gene: 5.

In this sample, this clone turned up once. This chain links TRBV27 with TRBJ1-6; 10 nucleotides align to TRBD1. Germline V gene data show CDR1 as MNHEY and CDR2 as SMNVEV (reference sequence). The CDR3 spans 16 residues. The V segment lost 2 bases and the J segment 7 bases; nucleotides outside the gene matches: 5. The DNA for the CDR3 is TGTGCCAGCAGTTTAGAGGGACAGGGGTTAAATTCACCCCTCCACTTT. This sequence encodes CASSLEGQGLNSPLHF.

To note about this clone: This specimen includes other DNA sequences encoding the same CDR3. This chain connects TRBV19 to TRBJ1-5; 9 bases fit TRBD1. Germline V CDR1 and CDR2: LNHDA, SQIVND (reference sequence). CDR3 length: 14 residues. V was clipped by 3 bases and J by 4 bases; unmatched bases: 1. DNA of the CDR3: TGTGCCAGTAGTATGACAGGGGGGAATCAGCCCCAGCATTTT. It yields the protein CASSMTGGNQPQHF.

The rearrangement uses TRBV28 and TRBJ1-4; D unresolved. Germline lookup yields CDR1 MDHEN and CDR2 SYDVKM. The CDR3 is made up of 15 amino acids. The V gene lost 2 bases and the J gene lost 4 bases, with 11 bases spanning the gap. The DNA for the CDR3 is TGTGCCAGCAGTTTAGCAGAGGGATTTAATGAAAAACTGTTTTTT. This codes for CASSLAEGFNEKLFF.

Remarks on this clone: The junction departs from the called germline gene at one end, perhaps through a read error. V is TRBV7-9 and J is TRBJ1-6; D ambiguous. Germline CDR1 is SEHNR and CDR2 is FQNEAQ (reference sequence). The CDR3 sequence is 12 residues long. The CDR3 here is CASSIADSPLHF. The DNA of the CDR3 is TGTGCCAGCAGCATAGCCGATTCACCCCTCCACTTT. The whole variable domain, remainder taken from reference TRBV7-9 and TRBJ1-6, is DTGVSQNPRHKITKRGQNVTFRCDPISEHNRLYWYRQTLGQGPEFLTYFQNEAQLEKSRLLSDRFSAERPKGSFSTLEIQRTEQGDSAMYLCASSIADSPLHFGNGTRLTVT.

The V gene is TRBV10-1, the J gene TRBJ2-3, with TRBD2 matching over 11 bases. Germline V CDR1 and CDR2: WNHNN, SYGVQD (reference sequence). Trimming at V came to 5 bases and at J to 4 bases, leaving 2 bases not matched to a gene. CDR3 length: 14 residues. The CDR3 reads CASSFSGGADTQYF. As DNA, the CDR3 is TGCGCCAGCAGTTTTAGCGGGGGGGCAGATACGCAGTATTTT.

The CDR3 is CASSFMAGRENLAYNSPLHF. The CDR3 DNA follows: TGTGCCAGCAGTTTCATGGCAGGGAGGGAGAATTTGGCCTATAATTCACCCCTCCACTTT. The chain carries TRBV28 and TRBJ1-6; TRBD1 might be the D (5 bases). The germline V and J ends were trimmed by 3 bases and 2 bases, with 23 bases remaining between them. The CDR3 is made up of 20 amino acids. The V gene's germline CDR1 is MDHEN and CDR2 SYDVKM.

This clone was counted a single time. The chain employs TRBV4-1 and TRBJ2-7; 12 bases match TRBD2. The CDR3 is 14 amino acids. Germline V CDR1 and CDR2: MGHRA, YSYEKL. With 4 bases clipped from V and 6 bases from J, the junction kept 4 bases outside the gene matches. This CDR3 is CASSPGTSGFEQYF. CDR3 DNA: TGCGCCAGCAGCCCCGGGACTAGCGGGTTCGAGCAGTACTTC.

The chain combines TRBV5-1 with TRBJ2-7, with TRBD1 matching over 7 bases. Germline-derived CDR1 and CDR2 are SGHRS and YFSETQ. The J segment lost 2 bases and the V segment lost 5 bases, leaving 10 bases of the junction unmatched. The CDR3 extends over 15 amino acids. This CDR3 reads CASSAGNRGPYEQYF. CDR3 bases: TGCGCCAGCAGTGCCGGTAACAGGGGCCCCTACGAGCAGTACTTC.

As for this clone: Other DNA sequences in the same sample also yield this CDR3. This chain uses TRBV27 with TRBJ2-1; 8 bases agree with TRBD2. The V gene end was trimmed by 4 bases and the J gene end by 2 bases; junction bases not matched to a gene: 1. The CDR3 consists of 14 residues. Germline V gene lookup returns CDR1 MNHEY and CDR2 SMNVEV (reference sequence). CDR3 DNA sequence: TGTGCCAGCAGTTCGGGGGGGACCTACAATGAGCAGTTCTTC. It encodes CASSSGGTYNEQFF.

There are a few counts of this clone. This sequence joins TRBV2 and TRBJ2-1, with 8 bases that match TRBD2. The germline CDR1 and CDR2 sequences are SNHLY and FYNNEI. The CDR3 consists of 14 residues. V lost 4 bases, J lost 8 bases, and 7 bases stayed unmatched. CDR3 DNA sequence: TGTGCCAGCAGTGCGGGACTAGTCCCCTATGAGCAGTTCTTC. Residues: CASSAGLVPYEQFF.

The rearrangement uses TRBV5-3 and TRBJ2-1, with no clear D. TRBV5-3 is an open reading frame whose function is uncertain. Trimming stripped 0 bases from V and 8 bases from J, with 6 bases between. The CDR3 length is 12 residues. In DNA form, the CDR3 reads TGTGCCAGAAGCTTGGTTCTAGATGAGCAGTTCTTC. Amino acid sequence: CARSLVLDEQFF.

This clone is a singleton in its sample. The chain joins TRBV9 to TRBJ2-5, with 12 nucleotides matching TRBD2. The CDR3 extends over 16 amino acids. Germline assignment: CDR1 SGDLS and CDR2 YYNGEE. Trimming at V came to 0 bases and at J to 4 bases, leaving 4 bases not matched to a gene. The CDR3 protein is CASSVASGRASETQYF. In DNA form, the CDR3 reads TGTGCCAGCAGCGTAGCTAGCGGGAGGGCCTCAGAGACCCAGTACTTC.

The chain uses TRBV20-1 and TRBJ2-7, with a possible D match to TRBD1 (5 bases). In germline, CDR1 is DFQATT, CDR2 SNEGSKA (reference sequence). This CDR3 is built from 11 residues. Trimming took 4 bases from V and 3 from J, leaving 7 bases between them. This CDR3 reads CSAMDIYEQYF. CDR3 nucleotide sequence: TGCAGTGCTATGGACATCTACGAGCAGTACTTC.

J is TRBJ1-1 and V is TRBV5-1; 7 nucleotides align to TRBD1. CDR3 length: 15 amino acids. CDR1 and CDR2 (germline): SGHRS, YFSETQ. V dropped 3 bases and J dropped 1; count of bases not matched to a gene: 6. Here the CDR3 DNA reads TGCGCCAGCAGCTCGGACAGGCTGGAGAACACTGAAGCTTTCTTT. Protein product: CASSSDRLENTEAFF.

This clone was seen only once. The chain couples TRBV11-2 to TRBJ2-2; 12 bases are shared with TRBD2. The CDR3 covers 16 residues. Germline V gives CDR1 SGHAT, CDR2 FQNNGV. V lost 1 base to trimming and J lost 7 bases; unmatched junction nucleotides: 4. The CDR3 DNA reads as TGTGCCAGCAGCTTAGGAGGACTAGCGGGAATCGGGGAGCTGTTTTTT. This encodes CASSLGGLAGIGELFF.

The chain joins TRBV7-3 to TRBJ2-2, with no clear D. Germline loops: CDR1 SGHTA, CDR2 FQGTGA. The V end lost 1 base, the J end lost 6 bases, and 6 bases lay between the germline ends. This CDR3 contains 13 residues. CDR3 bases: TGTGCCAGCAGCTTAAACAATCCCGGGGAGCTGTTTTTT. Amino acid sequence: CASSLNNPGELFF.

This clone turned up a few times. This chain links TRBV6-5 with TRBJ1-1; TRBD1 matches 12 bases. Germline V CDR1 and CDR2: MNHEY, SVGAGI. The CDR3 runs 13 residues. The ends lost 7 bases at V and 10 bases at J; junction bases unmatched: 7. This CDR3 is CASTLGQGAVAFF. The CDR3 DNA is TGTGCCAGCACCCTGGGACAGGGGGCAGTAGCTTTCTTT.

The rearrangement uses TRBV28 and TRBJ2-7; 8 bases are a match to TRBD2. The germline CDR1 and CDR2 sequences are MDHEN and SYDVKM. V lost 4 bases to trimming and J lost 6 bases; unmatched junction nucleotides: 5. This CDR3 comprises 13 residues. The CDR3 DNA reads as TGTGCCAGCAGTTCGGGGGGGTCCCTCGAGCAGTACTTC. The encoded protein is CASSSGGSLEQYF. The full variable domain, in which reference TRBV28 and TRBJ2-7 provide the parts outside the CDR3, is DVKVTQSSRYLVKRTGEKVFLECVQDMDHENMFWYRQDPGLGLRLIYFSYDVKMKEKGDIPEGYSVSREKKERFSLILESASTNQTSMYLCASSSGGSLEQYFGPGTRLTVT.

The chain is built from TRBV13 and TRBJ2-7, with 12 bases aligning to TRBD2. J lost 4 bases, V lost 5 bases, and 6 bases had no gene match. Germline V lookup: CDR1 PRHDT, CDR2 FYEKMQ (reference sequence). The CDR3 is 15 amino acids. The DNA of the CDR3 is TGTGCCAGCAGCCTAGCGGGGGGGGTTACTTACGAGCAGTACTTC. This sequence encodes CASSLAGGVTYEQYF.

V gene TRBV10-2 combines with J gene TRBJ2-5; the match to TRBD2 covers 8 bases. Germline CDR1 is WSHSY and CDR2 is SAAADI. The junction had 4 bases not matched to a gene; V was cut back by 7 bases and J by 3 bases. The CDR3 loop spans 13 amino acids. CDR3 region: CASTLSGEETQYF. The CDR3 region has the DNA TGCGCCAGCACCCTTAGCGGGGAAGAGACCCAGTACTTC.

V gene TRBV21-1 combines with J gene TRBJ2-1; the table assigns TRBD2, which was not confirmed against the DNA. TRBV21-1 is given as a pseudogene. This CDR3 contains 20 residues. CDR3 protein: CASSKVDIFMTSGAYNEQFF. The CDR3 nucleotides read TGTGCCAGCAGCAAAGTAGACATATTTATGACTAGCGGGGCATACAATGAGCAGTTCTTC.

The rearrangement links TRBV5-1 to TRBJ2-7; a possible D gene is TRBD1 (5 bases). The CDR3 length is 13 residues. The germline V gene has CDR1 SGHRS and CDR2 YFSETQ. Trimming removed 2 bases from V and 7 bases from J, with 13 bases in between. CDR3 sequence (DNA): TGCGCCAGCAGCTTTGACAGATGGGGAGAGCAGTACTTC. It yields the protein CASSFDRWGEQYF.

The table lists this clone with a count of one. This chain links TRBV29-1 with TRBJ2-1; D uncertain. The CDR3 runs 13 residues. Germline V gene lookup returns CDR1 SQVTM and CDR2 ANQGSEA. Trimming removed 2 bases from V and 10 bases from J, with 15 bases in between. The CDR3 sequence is CSVETTAGGEQFF. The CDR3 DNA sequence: TGCAGCGTTGAAACGACTGCTGGTGGGGAGCAGTTCTTC.